Shown below are 16 T cell receptor beta chains from a single sample sequenced in a study of blood T cell repertoires in COVID-19 (dated by TCRdb to about 2020). Libraries were made using the immunoSEQ multiplex PCR assay. This immuneACCESS table, as held by TCRdb, lists in-frame sequences with V and J called but not all clones. Of the missing ones, under half trace to an unresolved V gene in checked studies; the others have no known cause. In this sample the table shows roughly 170,000 clones, more than 85% of which occur a single time. 2.5% to 3% of the sample lies in the top ten. Sequences were obtained from peripheral blood. The receptors come from a man aged 40-55 years with active or convalescent COVID-19.

The chain links TRBV24-1 to TRBJ2-1; 7 bases match TRBD1. Germline loops: CDR1 KGHDR, CDR2 SFDVKD. With 5 bases clipped from V and 6 bases from J, the junction kept 9 bases outside the gene matches. The CDR3 extends over 15 amino acids. The CDR3 sequence is CATSVPGTALNEQFF. Written as DNA, the CDR3 is TGTGCCACCAGTGTTCCCGGGACAGCCCTCAATGAGCAGTTCTTC.

The chain combines TRBV11-3 with TRBJ2-1; tentatively, D is TRBD2 (7 bases). V was trimmed by 6 bases and J by 7 bases, leaving 16 bases between them. This CDR3 is built from 14 residues. CDR1 is SGHNT, CDR2 YENEEA, per germline. The CDR3 sequence is CASSWRGGHNEQFF. CDR3 in DNA: TGTGCCAGCAGTTGGAGGGGGGGCCATAATGAGCAGTTCTTC.

This clone has a single count. The V call is TRBV28, the J call TRBJ1-6, with 7 nucleotides matching TRBD1. CDR3 length equals 16 residues. Unmatched junction bases numbered 13, after V lost 6 bases and J lost 8 bases. Germline CDR1 is MDHEN and CDR2 is SYDVKM. The CDR3 region has the DNA TGTGCCAGCAGAGCCGGGACAGAGGGGATTTATTCACCCCTCCACTTT. As protein: CASRAGTEGIYSPLHF.

This rearrangement joins TRBV3-1 (or the pseudogene TRBV3-2) to TRBJ1-3, with unresolved D. This CDR3 region has 13 residues. With 4 bases removed from V and 3 bases from J, the gap between germline ends came to 7 bases. CDR1 and CDR2 (germline): LGHDT, YNNKEL (reference sequence). The CDR3 nucleotides read TGTGCCAGCAGCCGGGGAGATGGAAACACCATATATTTT. This codes for CASSRGDGNTIYF.

CDR3 sequence reads: CASRGGSTDTQYF. The CDR3 DNA sequence: TGTGCCTCCCGCGGGGGGAGCACAGATACGCAGTATTTT. V usage is TRBV30 and J usage is TRBJ2-3; TRBD2 aligns across 8 bases. V shed 7 bases and J 0 bases; nucleotides not matched to a gene: 3. CDR1 GTSNPN and CDR2 SVGIG come from the germline V gene (reference sequence). This CDR3 is 13 amino acids long. Full variable domain (remainder filled in from reference TRBV30 and TRBJ2-3): SQTIHQWPATLVQPVGSPLSLECTVEGTSNPNLYWYRQAAGRGLQLLFYSVGIGQISSEVPQNLSASRPQDRQFILSSKKLLLSDSGFYLCASRGGSTDTQYFGPGTRLTVL.

This clone was counted between two and nine times. The chain carries TRBV30 and TRBJ2-7, with 7 nucleotides matching TRBD1. The CDR3 covers 12 residues. V shed 5 bases and J 7 bases; nucleotides not matched to a gene: 8. The germline V gene has CDR1 GTSNPN and CDR2 SVGIG (reference sequence). The CDR3 coding sequence is TGTGCCTGGTCCTCTCTGGACAGGGAGCAGTACTTC. Translation: CAWSSLDREQYF.

The chain combines TRBV3-1 (or the pseudogene TRBV3-2) with TRBJ1-1, with D maybe TRBD1 (6 bases). V was cut by 4 bases and J by 9 bases, with 12 bases left in between. Germline lookup yields CDR1 LGHDT and CDR2 YNNKEL (reference sequence). CDR3 length: 12 residues. The CDR3 spells CASSLQGNKAFF. The CDR3 DNA reads as TGTGCCAGCAGCCTACAGGGAAATAAAGCTTTCTTT.

This clone was seen just once. The CDR3: CASSLGFDRSFSGNTIYF. For the CDR3, the DNA is TGCGCCAGCAGCTTAGGATTTGACAGGTCCTTCTCTGGAAACACCATATATTTT. V and J are TRBV5-1 and TRBJ1-3, with D maybe TRBD1 (6 bases). The CDR3 loop spans 18 amino acids. Germline V gene lookup returns CDR1 SGHRS and CDR2 YFSETQ. Trimming took 2 bases from V and 0 from J, leaving 18 bases between them.

V gene TRBV29-1 combines with J gene TRBJ2-7; the match to TRBD1 covers 8 bases. Trimming took 1 base from V and 3 from J; bases not matched to a gene: 5. This CDR3 region has 14 residues. Per germline, CDR1 SQVTM and CDR2 ANQGSEA. The CDR3, as DNA: TGCAGCGTTGAAGGGGGCAGGGGGCTCTACGAGCAGTACTTC. It codes for CSVEGGRGLYEQYF.

Written as DNA, the CDR3 is TGTGCCAGCAGTGAATACTCCTACGAGCAGTACTTC. It specifies CASSEYSYEQYF. V and J are TRBV6-1 and TRBJ2-7; no definite D call. V was trimmed by 2 bases and J by 0 bases, leaving 2 bases between them. Germline V gives CDR1 MNHNS, CDR2 SASEGT. There are 12 residues in the CDR3.

The chain carries TRBV19 and TRBJ2-1, with a tentative D call TRBD2 (7 bases). Deletions cut 7 bases from V and 4 bases from J, with 14 bases between. Germline CDR1 and CDR2: LNHDA and SQIVND (reference sequence). There are 14 residues in the CDR3. The CDR3: CASKAGATYNEQFF. CDR3 DNA: TGTGCCAGTAAGGCGGGGGCAACTTACAATGAGCAGTTCTTC.

CDR3 DNA sequence: TGTGCCACCCGGGTTGGCCTAGAAAAACTGTTTTTT. Amino acid sequence: CATRVGLEKLFF. V gene TRBV2 combines with J gene TRBJ1-4; D is unclear. Per the germline V gene, CDR1 is SNHLY and CDR2 is FYNNEI. The length of the CDR3 is 12 residues. V dropped 10 bases and J dropped 8 bases, with 14 bases sitting between them.

The chain employs TRBV30 and TRBJ1-2; the D gene is possibly TRBD1 (5 bases). The CDR3 runs to 16 residues. Trimming removed 3 bases from V and 3 bases from J, with 20 bases in between. From germline, CDR1 is GTSNPN and CDR2 SVGIG (reference sequence). The CDR3 DNA reads as TGTGCCTGGAGGGACCCGGGGGGGATCGCGGACTATGGCTACACCTTC. Its protein product is CAWRDPGGIADYGYTF.

The chain carries TRBV7-3 and TRBJ1-1; 8 bases match TRBD1. The germline V gene has CDR1 SGHTA and CDR2 FQGTGA. The CDR3 extends over 15 amino acids. Unmatched junction bases numbered 10, after V lost 5 bases and J lost 5 bases. CDR3 residues: CASSHQSGGLTEAFF. In nucleotides, the CDR3 is TGTGCCAGCAGCCACCAGTCAGGGGGCCTGACTGAAGCTTTCTTT.

V is TRBV21-1 and J is TRBJ1-2. TRBV21-1 is a documented pseudogene. This CDR3 spans 13 amino acids. CDR3 protein: CASSLPLTGGYTF. The CDR3 DNA sequence: TGTGCCAGCAGCCTCCCCCTAACGGGGGGCTACACCTTC.

This chain connects TRBV24-1 to TRBJ2-3; perhaps TRBD2 as D (6 bases). Germline V gene sequence: CDR1 KGHDR, CDR2 SFDVKD. There are 14 residues in the CDR3. Trimming took off 4 bases at V and 2 bases at J, with 9 bases between the two ends. In nucleotides, the CDR3 is TGTGCCACCAGTGACAGGGACTCCACAGATACGCAGTATTTT. Translating gives CATSDRDSTDTQYF.